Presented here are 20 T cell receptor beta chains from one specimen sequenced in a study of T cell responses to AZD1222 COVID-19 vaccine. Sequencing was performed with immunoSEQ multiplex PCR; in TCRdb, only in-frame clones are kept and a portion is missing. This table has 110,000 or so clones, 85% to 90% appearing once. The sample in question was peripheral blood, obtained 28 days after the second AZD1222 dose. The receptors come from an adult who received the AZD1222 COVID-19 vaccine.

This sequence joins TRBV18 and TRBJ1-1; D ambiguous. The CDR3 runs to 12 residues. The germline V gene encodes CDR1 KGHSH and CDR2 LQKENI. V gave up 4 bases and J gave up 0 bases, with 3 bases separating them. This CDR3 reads CASSLMNTEAFF. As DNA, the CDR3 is TGTGCCAGCTCACTAATGAACACTGAAGCTTTCTTT. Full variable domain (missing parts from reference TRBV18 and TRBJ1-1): NAGVMQNPRHLVRRRGQEARLRCSPMKGHSHVYWYRQLPEEGLKFMVYLQKENIIDESGMPKERFSAEFPKEGPSILRIQQVVRGDSAAYFCASSLMNTEAFFGQGTRLTVV.

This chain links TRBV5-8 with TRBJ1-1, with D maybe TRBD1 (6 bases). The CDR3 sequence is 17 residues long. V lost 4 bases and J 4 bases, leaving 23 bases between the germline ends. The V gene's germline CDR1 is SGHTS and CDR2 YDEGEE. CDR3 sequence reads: CASSDTSTHFRGTEAFF. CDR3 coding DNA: TGTGCCAGCAGCGACACTTCCACACATTTCAGGGGCACTGAAGCTTTCTTT. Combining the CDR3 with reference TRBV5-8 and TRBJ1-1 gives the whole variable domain EAGVTQSPTHLIKTRGQQATLRCSPISGHTSVYWYQQALGLGLQFLLWYDEGEERNRGNFPPRFSGRQFPNYSSELNVNALELEDSALYLCASSDTSTHFRGTEAFFGQGTRLTVV.

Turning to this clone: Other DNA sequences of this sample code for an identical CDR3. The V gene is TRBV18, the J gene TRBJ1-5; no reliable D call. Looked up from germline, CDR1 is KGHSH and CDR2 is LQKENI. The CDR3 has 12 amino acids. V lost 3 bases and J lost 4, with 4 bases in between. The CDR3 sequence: CASSPGNQPQHF. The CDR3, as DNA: TGTGCCAGCTCACCGGGGAATCAGCCCCAGCATTTT.

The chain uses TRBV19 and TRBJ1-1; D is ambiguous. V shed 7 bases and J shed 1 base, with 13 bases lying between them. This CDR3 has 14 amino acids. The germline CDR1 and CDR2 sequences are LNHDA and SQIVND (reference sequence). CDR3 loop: CASIGRGRNTEAFF. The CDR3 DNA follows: TGTGCCAGTATAGGTCGCGGACGGAACACTGAAGCTTTCTTT. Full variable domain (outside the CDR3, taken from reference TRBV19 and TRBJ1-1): DGGITQSPKYLFRKEGQNVTLSCEQNLNHDAMYWYRQDPGQGLRLIYYSQIVNDFQKGDIAEGYSVSREKKESFPLTVTSAQKNPTAFYLCASIGRGRNTEAFFGQGTRLTVV.

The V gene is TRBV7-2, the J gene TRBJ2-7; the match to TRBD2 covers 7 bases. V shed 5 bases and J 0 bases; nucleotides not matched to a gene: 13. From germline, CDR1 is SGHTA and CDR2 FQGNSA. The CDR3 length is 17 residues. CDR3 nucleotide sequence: TGTGCCAGCAGCCCGCGTTTTAGTAGCGGGCACTCCTACGAGCAGTACTTC. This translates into CASSPRFSSGHSYEQYF.

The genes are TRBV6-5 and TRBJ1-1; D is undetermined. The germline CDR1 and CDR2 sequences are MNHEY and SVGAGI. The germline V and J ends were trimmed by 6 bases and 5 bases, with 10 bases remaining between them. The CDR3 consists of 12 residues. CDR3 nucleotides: TGTGCCAGCAGATCGGCCGGGACTGAAGCTTTCTTT. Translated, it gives CASRSAGTEAFF.

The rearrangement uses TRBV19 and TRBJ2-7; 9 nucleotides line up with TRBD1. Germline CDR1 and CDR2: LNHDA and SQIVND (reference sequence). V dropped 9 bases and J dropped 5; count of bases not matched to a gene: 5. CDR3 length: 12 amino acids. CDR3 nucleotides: TGTGCCAGCGCGACAGGGGGACACGAGCAGTACTTC. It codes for CASATGGHEQYF. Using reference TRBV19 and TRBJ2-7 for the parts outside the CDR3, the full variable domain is DGGITQSPKYLFRKEGQNVTLSCEQNLNHDAMYWYRQDPGQGLRLIYYSQIVNDFQKGDIAEGYSVSREKKESFPLTVTSAQKNPTAFYLCASATGGHEQYFGPGTRLTVT.

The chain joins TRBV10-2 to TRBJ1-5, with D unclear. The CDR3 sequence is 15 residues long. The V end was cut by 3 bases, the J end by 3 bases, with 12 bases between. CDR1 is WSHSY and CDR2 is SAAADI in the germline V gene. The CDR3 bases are TGCGCCAGCAGTGAAGACGACACCACCAATCAGCCCCAGCATTTT. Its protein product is CASSEDDTTNQPQHF.

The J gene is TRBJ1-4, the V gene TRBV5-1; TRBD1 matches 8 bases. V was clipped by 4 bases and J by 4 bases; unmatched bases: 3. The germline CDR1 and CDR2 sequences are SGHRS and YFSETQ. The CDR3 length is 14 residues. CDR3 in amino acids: CASSRTGYNEKLFF. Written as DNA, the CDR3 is TGCGCCAGCAGCCGGACAGGGTATAATGAAAAACTGTTTTTT.

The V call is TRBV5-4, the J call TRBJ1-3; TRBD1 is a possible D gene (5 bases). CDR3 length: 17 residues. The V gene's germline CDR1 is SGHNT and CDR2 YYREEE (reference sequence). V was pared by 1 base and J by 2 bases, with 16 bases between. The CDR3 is CASSLPPTGITGNTIYF. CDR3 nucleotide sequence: TGTGCCAGCAGCTTGCCCCCTACAGGAATTACTGGAAACACCATATATTTT. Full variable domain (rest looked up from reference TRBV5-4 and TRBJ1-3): ETGVTQSPTHLIKTRGQQVTLRCSSQSGHNTVSWYQQALGQGPQFIFQYYREEENGRGNFPPRFSGLQFPNYSSELNVNALELDDSALYLCASSLPPTGITGNTIYFGEGSWLTVV.

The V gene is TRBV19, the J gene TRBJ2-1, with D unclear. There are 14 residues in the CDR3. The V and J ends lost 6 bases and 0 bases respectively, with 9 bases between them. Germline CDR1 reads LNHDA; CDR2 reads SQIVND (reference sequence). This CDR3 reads CASSLVSSYNEQFF. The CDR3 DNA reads TGTGCCAGTAGCCTGGTGAGCTCCTACAATGAGCAGTTCTTC.

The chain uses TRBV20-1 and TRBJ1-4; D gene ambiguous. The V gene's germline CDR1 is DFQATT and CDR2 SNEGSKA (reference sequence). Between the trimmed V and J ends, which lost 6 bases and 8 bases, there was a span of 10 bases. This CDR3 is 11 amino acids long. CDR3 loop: CSAWVNEKLFF. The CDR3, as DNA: TGCAGTGCGTGGGTGAACGAAAAACTGTTTTTT.

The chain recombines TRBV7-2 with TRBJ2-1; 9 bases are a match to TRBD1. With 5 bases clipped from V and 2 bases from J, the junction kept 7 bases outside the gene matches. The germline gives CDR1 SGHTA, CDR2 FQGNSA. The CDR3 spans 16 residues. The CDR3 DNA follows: TGTGCCAGCAGCAGCTCCGGGACAGGGACCTACAATGAGCAGTTCTTC. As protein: CASSSSGTGTYNEQFF.

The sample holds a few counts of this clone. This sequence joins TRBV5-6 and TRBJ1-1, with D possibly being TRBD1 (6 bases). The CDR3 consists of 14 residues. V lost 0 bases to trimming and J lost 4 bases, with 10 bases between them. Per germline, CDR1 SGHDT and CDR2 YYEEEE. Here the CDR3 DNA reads TGTGCCAGCAGCTTGGACAGGGTAAGCACTGAAGCTTTCTTT. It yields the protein CASSLDRVSTEAFF. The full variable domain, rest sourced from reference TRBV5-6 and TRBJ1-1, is DAGVTQSPTHLIKTRGQQVTLRCSPKSGHDTVSWYQQALGQGPQFIFQYYEEEERQRGNFPDRFSGHQFPNYSSELNVNALLLGDSALYLCASSLDRVSTEAFFGQGTRLTVV.

The CDR3 protein is CASSRRDILAAVAFF. The CDR3 nucleotides are TGTGCCAGCTCACGACGGGACATCTTAGCGGCGGTAGCTTTCTTT. The rearrangement links TRBV18 to TRBJ1-1, with a possible D match to TRBD1 (6 bases). CDR3 size: 15 residues. The V gene's germline CDR1 is KGHSH and CDR2 LQKENI. V was trimmed by 4 bases and J by 10 bases, leaving 22 bases between them.

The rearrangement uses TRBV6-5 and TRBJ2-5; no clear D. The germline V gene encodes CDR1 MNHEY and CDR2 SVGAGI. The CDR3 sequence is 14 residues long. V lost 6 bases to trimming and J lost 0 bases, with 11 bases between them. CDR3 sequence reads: CASSPPPDQETQYF. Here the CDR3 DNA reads TGTGCCAGCAGCCCACCACCCGACCAAGAGACCCAGTACTTC.

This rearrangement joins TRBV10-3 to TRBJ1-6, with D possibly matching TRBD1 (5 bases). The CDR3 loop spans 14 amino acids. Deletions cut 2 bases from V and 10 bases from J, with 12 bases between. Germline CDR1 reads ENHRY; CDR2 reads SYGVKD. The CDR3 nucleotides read TGTGCCATCAGTGAGACCGGGGGGAGGTCACCCCTCCACTTT. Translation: CAISETGGRSPLHF.

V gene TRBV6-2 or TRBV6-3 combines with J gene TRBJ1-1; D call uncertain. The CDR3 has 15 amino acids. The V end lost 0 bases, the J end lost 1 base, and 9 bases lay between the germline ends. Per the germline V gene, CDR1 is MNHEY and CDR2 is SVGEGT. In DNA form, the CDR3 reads TGTGCCAGCAGTTACTCGCGGACGGAGAACACTGAAGCTTTCTTT. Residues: CASSYSRTENTEAFF.

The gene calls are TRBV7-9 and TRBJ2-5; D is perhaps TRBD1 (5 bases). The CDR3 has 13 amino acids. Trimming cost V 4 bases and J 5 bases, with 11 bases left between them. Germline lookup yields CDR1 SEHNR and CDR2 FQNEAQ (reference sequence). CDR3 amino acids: CASSWGVVETQYF. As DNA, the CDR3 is TGTGCCAGCAGCTGGGGCGTAGTGGAGACCCAGTACTTC.

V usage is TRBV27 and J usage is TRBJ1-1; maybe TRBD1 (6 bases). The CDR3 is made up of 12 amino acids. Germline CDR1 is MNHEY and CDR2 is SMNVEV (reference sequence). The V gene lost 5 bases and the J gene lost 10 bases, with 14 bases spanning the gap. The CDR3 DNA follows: TGTGCCAGCAGTCCCAACCAGGGGAGAGCTTTCTTT. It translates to CASSPNQGRAFF.